This T cell receptor beta chain was sequenced for a study of shared clonotypes between healthy human individuals. Across the whole study: Used for every donor were three CD4 naive, three CD4 memory, two CD8 naive and one CD8 memory plate.

Germline CDR1 reads SGHNT; CDR2 reads YYREEE (reference sequence). The ends lost 4 bases at V and 4 bases at J; junction bases unmatched: 5. The CDR3 extends over 15 amino acids. Every immunoSEQ plate was one replicate of a subset's evenly spread DNA. Sequenced by immunoSEQ multiplex PCR; TCRdb stores in-frame clones only, minus some. Of around 700,000 clones in the sample, roughly 70% were seen once. This sequence originates from a woman younger than 45 in good health. Sequenced material: memory CD4+ T cells sorted from blood. Subset here: CD45RA-negative fraction. The chain joins TRBV5-4 to TRBJ2-3; 11 bases map to TRBD1. The CDR3 loop is CASSGGQGEADTQYF. CDR3 bases: TGTGCCAGCAGCGGGGGACAGGGGGAAGCAGATACGCAGTATTTT.